Listed below are T cell receptor beta chains from one sample, sequenced in a study of graft-versus-host responses after intestinal transplantation. For these TCRs, the target antigens are not known. Clones were sequenced by immunoSEQ multiplex PCR, and TCRdb holds only the in-frame ones, with some missing. The sample consists of 80,000 to 100,000 clones, 85% to 90% of them appearing once. The material was unstimulated CD4+ T cells sorted from spleen or lymph node cells, obtained before intestinal transplant. The receptors were sampled from a human donor who received an intestinal transplant. The CDR3 runs from the conserved cysteine through the conserved F or W. A D gene is named only where the DNA matches it firmly. A row's size may be missing; if present it is once, few, many or a size class.

d_call | j_call | v_call | clone_size | cdr3_nt | cdr3_aa
. | TRBJ2-7 | TRBV6-6 | . | TGTGCCAGCAGTACTACGGGGAGCTCCTACGAGCAGTACTTC | CASSTTGSSYEQYF
TRBD2 | TRBJ2-2 | TRBV4-2 | . | TGTGCCACCGGGCTAGCGGGGGGGCGAGACACCGGGGAGCTGTTTTTT | CATGLAGGRDTGELFF
TRBD2 | TRBJ2-2 | TRBV5-1 | . | TGCGCCAGCAGCTTGGCCGGACTAGCGGGGAGGACCGGGGAGCTGTTTTTT | CASSLAGLAGRTGELFF
TRBD2 | TRBJ2-5 | TRBV28 | . | TGTGCCAGCACCCCGGGACTAAGGAGCCAAGAGACCCAGTACTTC | CASTPGLRSQETQYF
TRBD1 | TRBJ1-2 | TRBV10-2 | . | TGCGCCAGCCTACAGGGGGCAAGTGATGGCTACACCTTC | CASLQGASDGYTF
TRBD1 | TRBJ2-2 | TRBV7-6 | few | TGTGCCAGCAGTTCTCAGGGGGCTGGCACCGGGGAGCTGTTTTTT | CASSSQGAGTGELFF
. | TRBJ1-5 | TRBV2 | . | TGTGCCAGCAGTGGAGAGGCCGGCAATCAGCCCCAGCATTTT | CASSGEAGNQPQHF
TRBD2 | TRBJ2-2 | TRBV6-1 | . | TGTGCCAGCAGTGATAGAGGGAGGGCCGGCGGGGAGCTGTTTTTT | CASSDRGRAGGELFF
TRBD1 | TRBJ1-6 | TRBV6-1 | . | TGTGCCAGCAGTTCGGGACAGTTAAGATCACCCCTCCACTTT | CASSSGQLRSPLHF
. | TRBJ2-3 | TRBV19 | . | TGTGCCAGTAGTATATTAGCGGGCACAGATACGCAGTATTTT | CASSILAGTDTQYF
TRBD1 | TRBJ1-1 | TRBV4-1 | . | TGCGCCAGCAGCCGAACTCCGGGACAGGAGGCTGAAGCCTTCTTT | CASSRTPGQEAEAFF
. | TRBJ1-3 | TRBV18 | . | TGTGCCAGCTCACCAAATAATAGAAACACCATATATTTT | CASSPNNRNTIYF
. | TRBJ1-2 | TRBV2 | once | TGTGCCAGCAGTGAACCCCGGGGGGTATCGGATGGCTACACCTTC | CASSEPRGVSDGYTF
. | TRBJ1-4 | TRBV2 | . | TGTGCCAGCAGTCCGGCGGATGAAAAACTGTTTTTT | CASSPADEKLFF
TRBD1 | TRBJ2-5 | TRBV2 | . | TGTGCCAGCACTAGGGACAGGGCAAGAGAGACCCAGTACTTC | CASTRDRARETQYF
TRBD2 | TRBJ2-2 | TRBV4-1 | once | TGCGCCAGCAGCCAAGATAGGGCTAGCGGGAGTTCCGGGGAGCTGTTTTTT | CASSQDRASGSSGELFF
. | TRBJ1-1 | TRBV19 | . | TGTGCCAGTAGTCCAAGGACAGCCATGAACACTGAAGCTTTCTTT | CASSPRTAMNTEAFF
TRBD1 | TRBJ1-2 | TRBV5-4 | . | TGTGCCAGCAGCTTGGTTGGACAGGGGGCAAGGTATGGCTACACCTTC | CASSLVGQGARYGYTF
. | TRBJ2-7 | TRBV27 | . | TGTGCCAGCAGGGCTTTGGCAGGGGGGACCTACGAGCAGTACTTC | CASRALAGGTYEQYF
TRBD2 | TRBJ2-1 | TRBV5-6 | . | TGTGCCAGCAGCCTTACTAGCGGGAGGGCCAATGAGCAGTTCTTC | CASSLTSGRANEQFF
TRBD1 | TRBJ2-3 | TRBV6-1 | . | TGTGCCAGCAGGAATCATGGGACAGGGTTCTATACGCAGTATTTT | CASRNHGTGFYTQYF
TRBD2 | TRBJ2-7 | TRBV7-9 | . | TGTGCCAGCAGCTTGGGAGGGCCCTACGAGCAGTACTTC | CASSLGGPYEQYF
TRBD2 | TRBJ2-3 | TRBV6-6 | . | TGTGCCAGCGCTGGAGTAGCGGGAGGGACAGATACGCAGTATTTT | CASAGVAGGTDTQYF
. | TRBJ2-2 | TRBV6-1 | . | TGTGCCAGCAAACTTCTAACAGCGAACACCGGGGAGCTGTTTTTT | CASKLLTANTGELFF
TRBD1 | TRBJ1-2 | TRBV27 | . | TGTGCCAGCAGGGAGACAGGGATGGGAGGCTACACCTTC | CASRETGMGGYTF
TRBD1 | TRBJ1-2 | TRBV5-6 | once | TGTGCCAGCAGCTATTCCGACAGGGTCTATGGCTACACCTTC | CASSYSDRVYGYTF
. | TRBJ2-4 | TRBV7-2 | . | TGTGCCAGCAGCTACGGACAGAGACTGGGCATTCAGTACTTC | CASSYGQRLGIQYF
. | TRBJ1-2 | TRBV6-6 | few | TGTGCCAGCAGTCCCTACAGGGATGACTATGGCTACACCTTC | CASSPYRDDYGYTF
TRBD2 | TRBJ2-7 | TRBV9 | once | TGTGCCAGCAGCGCAAGCGGGAACTCCTACGAGCAGTACTTC | CASSASGNSYEQYF
TRBD1 | TRBJ2-2 | TRBV28 | . | TGTGCCAGCAAGCATTCCACAGGGGATTTCACCGGGGAGCTGTTTTTT | CASKHSTGDFTGELFF
TRBD1 | TRBJ2-7 | TRBV11-2 | . | TGTGCCAGCAGCTTAGAATCCGGGACAGGTTCCTACGAGCAGTACTTC | CASSLESGTGSYEQYF
TRBD1 | TRBJ2-1 | TRBV11-3 | . | TGTGCCAGCAGCTTACACCTGGACAGGGGCGATGAGCAGTTCTTC | CASSLHLDRGDEQFF
TRBD1 | TRBJ2-4 | TRBV6-1 | . | TGTGCCAGCAGTGGGACAGGGTCAAACATTCAGTACTTC | CASSGTGSNIQYF
. | TRBJ1-6 | TRBV7-2 | . | TGTGCCAGCAGCTTAAACAGGTTTAATTCACCCCTCCACTTT | CASSLNRFNSPLHF
TRBD2 | TRBJ2-3 | TRBV5-6 | . | TGTGCCAGCAGCTTGAAAGGTCGACTAGCGGGACCAGATACGCAGTATTTT | CASSLKGRLAGPDTQYF
. | TRBJ1-1 | TRBV19 | . | TGTGCCAGTAGTATAGAGGAGGGGATAGTGACTGAAGCTTTCTTT | CASSIEEGIVTEAFF
TRBD2 | TRBJ2-3 | TRBV5-1 | . | TGCGCCAGCAAGGAACTAGCGGGGAGCACAGATACGCAGTATTTT | CASKELAGSTDTQYF
TRBD1 | TRBJ2-1 | TRBV2 | few | TGTGCCAGCCGCAGGACAGGGTCTACAGGGGAGCAGTTCTTC | CASRRTGSTGEQFF
TRBD2 | TRBJ2-3 | TRBV10-3 | . | TGTGCCATCAGTGGGGCCCGACTAGCGGGGGATAGCACAGATACGCAGTATTTT | CAISGARLAGDSTDTQYF
. | TRBJ1-4 | TRBV5-1 | few | TGCGCCAGCAGCTTGCCAGGGGTAGGAACTAATGAAAAACTGTTTTTT | CASSLPGVGTNEKLFF